This T cell receptor beta chain comes out of a study of cytomegalovirus exposure and HLA in healthy donors (TCRdb year 2017). Background on the whole study: An earlier analysis of some 600 of the donors reported 250 to 350 Gb of sequence data and 95 million to 130 million unique TCR beta sequences obtained from around 170 million T cells. All discovery cohort repertoires had been generated using a single sequencing platform. About 5 DR-DQ haplotypes were handled as single units for association and clustering, since linkage in the cohort was strong. Rather than using new phenotypic data, the later analysis identified candidate immune exposures from TCR beta sequences and from how often those sequences occurred across donors. The number of donors typed differed by locus, with roughly 620-640 for A, B, C, DRB1 and DQB1, roughly 520 for DQA1, about 610 for DPA1, and around 450 for DPB1. Genome-wide SNP genotypes for about 60% of the roughly 700 donors were used in a later genetic analysis, which treated that subset as a discovery cohort. A later analysis re-analyzed previously published TCR beta repertoires from approximately 670 donors and added high-resolution HLA genotyping to study TCR occurrence patterns. Among about 360 genotyped donors of the cohort, an average of about 240,000 unique TCR beta nucleotide sequences were sequenced per donor, roughly a sixth of them non-productive. In an earlier analysis of 500 to 650 of the donors, high-throughput TCR beta sequencing was used to judge whether each TCR beta V gene segment behaved as functional or pseudogenic. HLA typing included class I and class II loci at four-digit resolution. An early release that covered about 600 HLA-typed donors contained approximately 290 gigabases of sequencing data and about 84 million unique TCR sequences. A separate validation cohort of 90 to 150 different subjects was used in addition to the roughly 670-subject first cohort. The aim of the study was to test whether cataloging public T cell receptors could identify signatures of past pathogen exposure. Among the roughly 400 genotyped donors, around 81% belonged to the genetic ancestry cluster associated with self-reported Caucasian donors. Donor age, sex, ethnicity and CMV serostatus were compiled alongside the repertoire data. Using immunosequencing, the study profiled T cell repertoires from about 620 subjects and related those repertoires to cytomegalovirus serostatus. To predict cytomegalovirus infection status, the study combined high-throughput TCR immunosequencing, statistical association of individual TCRs with disease status, and machine learning. Overall study results and their limits: The authors suggested that the approach could potentially be generalized to other disease states and immunological phenotypes. Most TCR sequences were seen in very few donors, while some public TCRs were found in many individuals. Several of the top co-occurrence clusters appeared to be linked to parvovirus B19, influenza, CMV and Epstein-Barr virus, according to a later analysis. Specific HLA alleles were associated with more than 15,000 TCR beta sequences at a false discovery rate of 0.05 in a later analysis. Some IMGT-functional V segments, including TRBV6-2 and TRBV6-3, could not be told apart with the 87-base-pair reads, so those segments were excluded. In a later analysis, most CMV-associated TCR beta chains were found to appear HLA-restricted, with HLA associations seemingly driven largely by CMV exposure. An earlier analysis of around 500 of the donors showed that most TCR beta V segments appeared in productive rearrangements either about 87% or about 30% of the time, which broadly matched IMGT annotations. When HLA alleles, especially DR and DQ, strongly co-occurred, attributing TCR associations to individual alleles was difficult. According to a later genetic analysis, donors in an Asian-associated ancestry cluster had fewer N-insertions in productive TCRs than the approximately 700-donor mean. A later genetic analysis associated a missense DCLRE1C variant with V-gene and J-gene trimming of TCR beta chains, and an independent cohort replicated the association. This cohort had only TCR beta chains sequenced, and the lack of alpha or paired-chain data limited which features could be detected. HLA typing was unavailable for some donors at each locus, so association tests used only the typed subset. In both the original and validation cohorts, the classifier was reported to diagnose cytomegalovirus status with high specificity and sensitivity. Correlated functional status among segregating V segments might be attributable to linkage disequilibrium, but an unknown experimental factor could not be ruled out. In a later analysis, HLA-associated TCR beta chains showed more clonal expansion and lower generation probabilities than non-associated chains that were equally common. A further reported finding was that TCR beta sequences accurately predicted the HLA-A and HLA-B alleles for most subjects in the first cohort. In vitro tests confirmed that a few of the cytomegalovirus-associated TCR beta chains recognize cytomegalovirus antigens. In a later analysis, the rate of TCR association differed among HLA loci, with DRB1 alleles having the most associated TCRs and HLA-C alleles having the fewest. A cluster of highly shared sequence variants was judged likely to represent a technical artifact of the sequencing pipeline. In the study, 150 to 200 TCR beta chains were listed as associated with cytomegalovirus. Roughly uniform sequencing depth across donors was assumed in presence/absence analyses, although this assumption may not hold. CMV serostatus was the only immune exposure information available for the cohort. Because counts were too low, some 17 rarely observed V segments, including chromosome 9 orphons, were excluded from the earlier analysis of a few hundred of the donors.

The cohort comprised fewer than 750 healthy bone marrow donors. At the time of sampling, every cohort member was nominally healthy, though immune exposures that went unrecorded were likely present. The donor was CMV seropositive and belonged to the group of 250 to 350 seropositive cohort members. Every donor gave a peripheral blood sample, and the peripheral blood mononuclear cells from that sample were used for TCR beta sequencing. Genomic DNA was extracted from the blood cell samples with the Qiagen DNeasy Blood Extraction Kit. Library preparation was by the immunoSEQ multiplex PCR assay. A mixture of 60 forward primers for TCR Vbeta segments and 13 reverse primers for TCR Jbeta segments was used in the multiplex PCR. Amplification of the CDR3 region of rearranged TCR beta genes was performed with a multiplex PCR assay on genomic DNA. Amplified TCR beta libraries were sequenced as 87-base-pair reads on the Illumina HiSeq System. For the original study's pipeline: A later analysis counted approximately 84 million unique TCR beta chains across the 550 to 700 repertoires, and some 11 million of these chains were shared by at least two donors. Raw reads were error-corrected and collapsed into unique sequences by a nearest-neighbor algorithm in which closely related sequences were merged to remove PCR and sequencing errors. CDR3 sequences were aligned to IMGT reference sequences to assign V, D and J gene segments. For a sequence to be retained, a match of at least six nucleotides was required to both a V gene segment and a J gene segment. Rearrangements were classified as productive when the CDR3 lacked stop codons and remained in frame with V and J, and all other rearrangements were classified as non-productive. Following IMGT convention, CDR3 was defined as the stretch from the second conserved V-encoded cysteine to the conserved J-encoded phenylalanine. The earlier analysis of approximately 500 of the donors excluded sequences that lacked an unambiguous match to a single V gene segment. An earlier analysis of a few hundred of the donors classified V segments as functional when productive rearrangements were above 56.7% and as segregating when the standard deviation between donors was above 5%. To diagnose cytomegalovirus status from the catalog of TCR beta chain sequences, a statistical classification framework was built. A later analysis assigned V and J genes by comparing TCR nucleotide sequences with IMGT/GENE-DB human TR gene sequences. In a later analysis, CDR3 sequences and most-parsimonious VDJ recombination scenarios were assigned using the TCRdist pipeline. In a later analysis, each TCR beta chain was defined by its CDR3 amino acid sequence together with its V-gene family, and reads without a unique V-gene family were excluded. To address suspected cross-contamination and a sequencing artifact, a later analysis removed some 620 highly shared, low-generation-probability nucleotide sequences. A later analysis calculated a clonal expansion index for each public chain from normalized within-repertoire ranks of inferred template counts. Generation probabilities in a later analysis came from a VDJ recombination model fitted to out-of-frame rearrangements, and those results were checked against IGoR. In a later analysis, hypergeometric tests were used to score TCR-TCR, TCR-HLA and TCR-CMV co-occurrence, with a repertoire-size bias correction applied to TCR pairs. In a later analysis, false discovery rates were estimated by permuting HLA or CMV assignments 20 times. A later analysis grouped co-occurring TCRs with DBSCAN, adding TCRdist sequence similarity when clustering within HLA-allele-positive subsets. Repertoires with fewer than 30,000 or more than 120,000 public chains were left out of co-occurrence clustering, as were four to six repertoires with anomalous nucleotide sharing. TCRdb mirrors the immuneACCESS table, restricted to in-frame sequences. Some clones are absent from its copies; in checked studies, under half trace to an unresolved V gene, and the reason for the others is unknown. The V and J calls and clone size were taken over from that table, and D and trimming were inferred from the DNA. Counted in this sample were about 190,000 clones; about four fifths of them appeared once. 3.4% of the sample is in the top ten clones.

The germline V gene supplies CDR1 SGHRS and CDR2 YFSETQ. Its CDR3 holds 14 amino acids, cysteine through phenylalanine. Kept here is only the CDR3 DNA, which spans 42 bases and is read in frame from base 1. This clone was counted only a few times. It has no known antigen specificity. Qualities for individual bases were not recorded, and no much larger clone is one base off. This sequence originates from a man between 35 and 55 years old in good health and CMV-seropositive. The chain joins TRBV5-1 to TRBJ2-5, and perhaps TRBD2 as D gene, on 6 matching bases. The tail of the sequence fits TRBJ2-7 better, so the J call may be wrong. Sequenced: PBMCs. The CDR3 sequence is CASSTLGGPYEQYF. The nucleotide sequence reads as follows: TGCGCCAGCAGTACACTCGGGGGACCCTACGAGCAGTACTTC.